There are a few counts of the clone carrying this T cell receptor beta chain. Germline CDR1 and CDR2: MNHEY and SVGAGI. V dropped 2 bases and J dropped 0 bases, with 12 bases sitting between them. The CDR3 is made up of 16 amino acids. In the authors' methods: Quantification of nucleated cells was approximated via reference gene primer amplification. Libraries were prepared by immunoSEQ multiplex PCR; TCRdb keeps only in-frame clonotypes and omits some of them. The V and J calls and clone size come from that table; D and trimming were worked out from the DNA. This sample carries about 350,000 clones, less than 90% of them seen once, and the ten largest clones take under 8.5%. This sample stems from a study of blood T cell repertoires in COVID-19. Study summary: Samples came from the United States, Italy and Spain, spanning acute and convalescent COVID-19. PBMCs, B-cell-depleted T cells, or T cells were the source of the cDNA or gDNA that made up the material.

In Seattle, patients joined the study during active infection and were tracked longitudinally. This chain connects TRBV6-5 to TRBJ2-3; unclear D gene. The source material was peripheral blood. The clonotype comes from a woman aged 55-75 years with COVID-19, enrolled during active disease. The CDR3 DNA reads TGTGCCAGCAGTTACAAGTGGCCTGTTAGCACAGATACGCAGTATTTT. It is translated as CASSYKWPVSTDTQYF.